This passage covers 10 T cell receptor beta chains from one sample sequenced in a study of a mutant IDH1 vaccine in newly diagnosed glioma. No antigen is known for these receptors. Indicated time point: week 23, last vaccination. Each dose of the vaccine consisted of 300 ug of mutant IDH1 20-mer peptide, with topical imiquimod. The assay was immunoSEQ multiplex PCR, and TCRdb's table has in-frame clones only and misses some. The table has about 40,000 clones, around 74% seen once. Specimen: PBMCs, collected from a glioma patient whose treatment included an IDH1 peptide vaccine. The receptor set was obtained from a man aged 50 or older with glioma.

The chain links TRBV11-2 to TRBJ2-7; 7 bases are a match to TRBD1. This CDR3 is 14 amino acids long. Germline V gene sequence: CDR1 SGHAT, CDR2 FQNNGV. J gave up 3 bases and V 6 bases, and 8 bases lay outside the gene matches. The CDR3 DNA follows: TGTGCCAGCAGATATGGACAGGCCAACTACGAGCAGTACTTC. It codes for CASRYGQANYEQYF.

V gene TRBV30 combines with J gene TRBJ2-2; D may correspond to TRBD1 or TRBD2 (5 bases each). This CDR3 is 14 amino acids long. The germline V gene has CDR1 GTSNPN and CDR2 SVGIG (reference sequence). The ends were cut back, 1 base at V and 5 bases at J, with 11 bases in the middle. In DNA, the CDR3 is TGTGCCTGGAGTGCCGGGACCTATACCGGGGAGCTGTTTTTT. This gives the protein CAWSAGTYTGELFF.

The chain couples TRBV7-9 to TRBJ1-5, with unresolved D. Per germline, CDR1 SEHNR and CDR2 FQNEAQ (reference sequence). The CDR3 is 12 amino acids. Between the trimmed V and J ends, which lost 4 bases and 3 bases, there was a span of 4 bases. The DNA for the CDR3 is TGTGCCAGCAGCTACCCCAATCAGCCCCAGCATTTT. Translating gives CASSYPNQPQHF.

The chain's CDR3 is CASSEAGLADNQETQYF. CDR3 nucleotides: TGTGCCAGCAGTGAGGCGGGACTAGCGGACAACCAAGAGACCCAGTACTTC. J is TRBJ2-5 and V is TRBV6-4, with 11 bases identical to TRBD2. CDR3 length equals 17 residues. The germline V gene has CDR1 MRHNA and CDR2 SNTAGT. Losses at the gene ends were 3 bases for V and 0 bases for J; bases not matched to a gene: 6.

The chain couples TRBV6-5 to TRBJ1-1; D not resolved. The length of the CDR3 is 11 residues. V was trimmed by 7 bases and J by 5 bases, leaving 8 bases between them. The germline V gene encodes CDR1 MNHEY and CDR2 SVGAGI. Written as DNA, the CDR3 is TGTGCCAGCACCGGGGTAACTGAAGCTTTCTTT. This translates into CASTGVTEAFF.

The CDR3 DNA sequence: TGTGCCAGCAGCTTAGGTGGACAGGGGGCTGAAGCTTTCTTT. Translation gives CASSLGGQGAEAFF. V usage is TRBV7-2 and J usage is TRBJ1-1, with TRBD1 matching over 10 bases. There are 14 residues in the CDR3. Trimming at V came to 1 base and at J to 6 bases, leaving 2 bases not matched to a gene. Germline V gives CDR1 SGHTA, CDR2 FQGNSA. Full variable domain (remainder filled in from reference TRBV7-2 and TRBJ1-1): GAGVSQSPSNKVTEKGKDVELRCDPISGHTALYWYRQSLGQGLEFLIYFQGNSAPDKSGLPSDRFSAERTGGSVSTLTIQRTQQEDSAVYLCASSLGGQGAEAFFGQGTRLTVV.

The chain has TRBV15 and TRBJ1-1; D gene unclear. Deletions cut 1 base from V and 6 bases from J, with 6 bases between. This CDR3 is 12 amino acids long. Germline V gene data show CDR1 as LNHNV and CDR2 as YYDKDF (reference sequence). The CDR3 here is CATSRGRPEAFF. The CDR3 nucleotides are TGTGCCACCAGCAGAGGTAGGCCTGAAGCTTTCTTT.

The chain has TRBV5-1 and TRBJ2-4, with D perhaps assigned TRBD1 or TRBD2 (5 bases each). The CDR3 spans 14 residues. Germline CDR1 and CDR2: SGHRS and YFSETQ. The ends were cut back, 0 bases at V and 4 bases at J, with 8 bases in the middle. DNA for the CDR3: TGCGCCAGCAGCTTGGGGGGACGTAAAAACATTCAGTACTTC. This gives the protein CASSLGGRKNIQYF.

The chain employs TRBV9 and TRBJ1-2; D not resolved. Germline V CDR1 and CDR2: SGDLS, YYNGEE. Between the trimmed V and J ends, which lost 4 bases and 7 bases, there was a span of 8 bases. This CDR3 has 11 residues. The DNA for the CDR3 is TGTGCCAGCAGCTCCGAGGGTGGCTACACCTTC. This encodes CASSSEGGYTF.

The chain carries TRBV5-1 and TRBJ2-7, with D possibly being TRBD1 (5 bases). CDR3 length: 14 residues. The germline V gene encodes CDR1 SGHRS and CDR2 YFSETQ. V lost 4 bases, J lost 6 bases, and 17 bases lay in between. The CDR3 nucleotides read TGCGCCAGCAGCCCCGGAAATGGGGCCACCGAGCAGTACTTC. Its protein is CASSPGNGATEQYF.